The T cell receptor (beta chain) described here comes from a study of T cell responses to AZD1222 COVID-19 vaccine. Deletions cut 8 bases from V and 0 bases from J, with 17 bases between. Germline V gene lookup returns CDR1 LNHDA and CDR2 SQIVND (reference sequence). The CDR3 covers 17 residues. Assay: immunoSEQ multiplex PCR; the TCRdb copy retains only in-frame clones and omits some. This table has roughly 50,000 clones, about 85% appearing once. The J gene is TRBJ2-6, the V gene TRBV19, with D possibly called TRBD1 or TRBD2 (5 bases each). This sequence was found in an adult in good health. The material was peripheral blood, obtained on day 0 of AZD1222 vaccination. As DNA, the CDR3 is TGTGCCAGTCGACGGGGACGGACGAACTCTGGGGCCAACGTCCTGACTTTC. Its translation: CASRRGRTNSGANVLTF. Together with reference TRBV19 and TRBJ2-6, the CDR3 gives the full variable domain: DGGITQSPKYLFRKEGQNVTLSCEQNLNHDAMYWYRQDPGQGLRLIYYSQIVNDFQKGDIAEGYSVSREKKESFPLTVTSAQKNPTAFYLCASRRGRTNSGANVLTFGAGSRLTVL.